The next 17 T cell receptor beta chains were all read from a single sample in a study of T-cell memory formation after mild COVID-19. TCRdb reprocessed the 5' RACE reads with MiXCR, giving one entry per CDR3 protein. Of around 300,000 distinct CDR3 sequences in the sample, 13% to 15% were seen once. Sequencing was performed on PBMCs or a T cell subset sorted from them (not recorded which). These receptors all come from a man younger than 30 who had mild COVID-19 (a few samples of this study predate the infection). Cell type and time point are not known.

This clonotype was observed a handful of times. The chain combines TRBV7-2 with TRBJ2-7, with a weak D call TRBD2 (7 bases). The CDR3 runs 13 residues. Germline V gene sequence: CDR1 SGHTA, CDR2 FQGNSA. V was cut by 3 bases and J by 2 bases, with 8 bases left in between. The CDR3 region has the DNA TGTGCCAGCAGCTTCGGGGGGCCCTACGAGCAGTACGTC. Translated: CASSFGGPYEQYV.

This clonotype was detected only a few times. This chain joins TRBV15 and TRBJ1-2, with D unresolved. The CDR3 is 17 amino acids. Germline CDR1 and CDR2: LNHNV and YYDKDF (reference sequence). V was shortened by 0 bases and J by 5 bases, with 19 bases between the two germline ends. In nucleotides, the CDR3 is TGTGCCACCAGCAGAGATCTCGGCTCGGGCATACGATATGGCTACACCTTC. Its translation: CATSRDLGSGIRYGYTF. Complete variable domain (other parts from reference TRBV15 and TRBJ1-2): DAMVIQNPRYQVTQFGKPVTLSCSQTLNHNVMYWYQQKSSQAPKLLFHYYDKDFNNEADTPDNFQSRRPNTSFCFLDIRSPGLGDTAMYLCATSRDLGSGIRYGYTFGSGTRLTVV.

The chain has TRBV7-6 and TRBJ2-7; 9 nucleotides align to TRBD1. This CDR3 has 15 amino acids. Losses at the gene ends were 6 bases for V and 2 bases for J; bases not matched to a gene: 8. Per the germline V gene, CDR1 is SGHVS and CDR2 is FNYEAQ. The CDR3 bases are TGTGCCAGCAGTCTCCAAGGGACAGGGCCCTACGAGCAGTACTTC. Translating gives CASSLQGTGPYEQYF.

This clonotype was found a few times. This chain connects TRBV7-2 to TRBJ1-5; 10 positions match TRBD1. Trimming removed 3 bases from V and 5 bases from J; junction bases left unmatched: 1. Germline CDR1 and CDR2: SGHTA and FQGNSA. This CDR3 spans 14 amino acids. In nucleotides, the CDR3 is TGTGCCAGCAGCTTGGGACAGGGGTATCAGCCCCAGCATTTT. Amino acids: CASSLGQGYQPQHF.

The chain has TRBV19 and TRBJ2-7; tentatively, D is TRBD1 or TRBD2 (5 bases each). The V gene lost 6 bases and the J gene lost 2 bases, with 17 bases spanning the gap. Germline CDR1 is LNHDA and CDR2 is SQIVND (reference sequence). This CDR3 is 15 amino acids long. DNA for the CDR3: TGTGCCAGTAGCTACCGGGACGGCCTTGCCTACGAGCAGTACTTC. It translates to CASSYRDGLAYEQYF. Filled out from reference TRBV19 and TRBJ2-7, the complete variable domain reads DGGITQSPKYLFRKEGQNVTLSCEQNLNHDAMYWYRQDPGQGLRLIYYSQIVNDFQKGDIAEGYSVSREKKESFPLTVTSAQKNPTAFYLCASSYRDGLAYEQYFGPGTRLTVT.

This chain links TRBV20-1 with TRBJ1-1, with D perhaps matching TRBD1 (5 bases). CDR1 is DFQATT and CDR2 is SNEGSKA in the germline V gene (reference sequence). The CDR3 runs 16 residues. The CDR3 loop is CRAQDRAEWLNTEAFF. DNA for the CDR3: TGCAGGGCCCAAGACAGAGCCGAGTGGTTGAACACTGAAGCTTTCTTT.

The V gene is TRBV5-1, the J gene TRBJ2-2, with TRBD2 matching 11 bases. Germline V lookup: CDR1 SGHRS, CDR2 YFSETQ. This CDR3 spans 17 amino acids. V trimming: 0 bases; J trimming: 4 bases; junction bases outside the gene matches: 5. CDR3 amino acids: CASSLGLAGGLTGELFF. The CDR3 bases are TGCGCCAGCAGCTTGGGGCTAGCGGGGGGCCTCACCGGGGAGCTGTTTTTT.

This clonotype occurred many times. The rearrangement links TRBV20-1 to TRBJ2-7; possible D gene TRBD2, 5 bases. The CDR3 runs to 12 residues. Trimming removed 3 bases from V and 6 bases from J, with 12 bases in between. Germline V gene lookup returns CDR1 DFQATT and CDR2 SNEGSKA (reference sequence). DNA of the CDR3: TGCAGTGCTAGCCACGCGGCGGGCGAGCAGTACTTC. Amino acid sequence: CSASHAAGEQYF.

This chain connects TRBV7-9 to TRBJ1-2; tentatively, D is TRBD1 (5 bases). The CDR3 is made up of 15 amino acids. The V end lost 4 bases, the J end lost 4 bases, and 16 bases lay between the germline ends. Germline assignment: CDR1 SEHNR and CDR2 FQNEAQ (reference sequence). The DNA of the CDR3 is TGTGCCAGCAGCTCCACCGGGACCGACGGCTATGGCTACACCTTC. It translates to CASSSTGTDGYGYTF. The entire variable domain, with the rest obtained from reference TRBV7-9 and TRBJ1-2, is as follows: DTGVSQNPRHKITKRGQNVTFRCDPISEHNRLYWYRQTLGQGPEFLTYFQNEAQLEKSRLLSDRFSAERPKGSFSTLEIQRTEQGDSAMYLCASSSTGTDGYGYTFGSGTRLTVV.

The chain uses TRBV6-2 or TRBV6-3 and TRBJ2-6, with no clear D. The germline V gene has CDR1 MNHEY and CDR2 SVGEGT. The CDR3 extends over 15 amino acids. V was cut by 2 bases and J by 0 bases, with 5 bases left in between. The CDR3 sequence: CASSYVLSGANVLTF. The DNA for the CDR3 is TGTGCCAGCAGTTACGTGCTCTCTGGGGCCAACGTCCTGACTTTC.

This clonotype was counted ten times or more. The chain links TRBV6-5 to TRBJ2-7; tentatively, D is TRBD2 (5 bases). The length of the CDR3 is 15 residues. Germline CDR1 is MNHEY and CDR2 is SVGAGI. V lost 2 bases, J lost 4 bases, and 15 bases lay in between. The CDR3 protein is CASSYRTGYSYEQYV. The CDR3 DNA reads as TGTGCCAGCAGTTACCGGACTGGCTATTCTTACGAGCAGTACGTC.

The chain combines TRBV5-1 with TRBJ2-7; 9 bases are shared with TRBD1. Per the germline V gene, CDR1 is SGHRS and CDR2 is YFSETQ. The CDR3 length is 13 residues. V was clipped by 5 bases and J by 4 bases; unmatched bases: 4. The CDR3 here is CASRGTGRYEQYF. The CDR3 bases are TGCGCCAGCAGAGGGACAGGGAGGTACGAGCAGTACTTC.

The chain joins TRBV4-1 to TRBJ2-5; 8 nucleotides align to TRBD1. Trimming at V came to 1 base and at J to 3 bases, leaving 7 bases not matched to a gene. The CDR3 totals 16 residues. Germline V gives CDR1 MGHRA, CDR2 YSYEKL. The CDR3 loop is CASSQGTGLLEETQYF. CDR3 DNA: TGCGCCAGCAGCCAAGGGACAGGGCTTTTGGAAGAGACCCAGTACTTC.

The chain employs TRBV4-3 and TRBJ1-2, with D uncertain. Germline V gives CDR1 LGHNA, CDR2 YSLEER. This CDR3 is 14 amino acids long. V gave up 1 base and J gave up 5 bases, with 11 bases separating them. The CDR3 nucleotides read TGCGCCAGCAGCCAAGGCGGCCAGCCGTATGGCTACACCTTC. Translated, it gives CASSQGGQPYGYTF.

To note about this clonotype: A junction end diverges from the germline sequence, so it may reflect a read error. The chain uses TRBV5-1 and TRBJ2-1, with D possibly TRBD1 on 5 matching bases. This CDR3 has 16 residues. Germline assignment: CDR1 SGHRS and CDR2 YFSETQ. The CDR3 region is CASSLAGSSTDNEKFF. The CDR3 DNA is TGCGCCAGCAGCTTGGCCGGGTCCAGCACGGACAATGAGAAGTTCTTC.

The gene calls are TRBV29-1 and TRBJ1-1; no definite D call. Trimming took off 2 bases at V and 6 bases at J, with 7 bases between the two ends. The V gene's germline CDR1 is SQVTM and CDR2 ANQGSEA. This CDR3 is 11 amino acids long. CDR3 bases: TGCAGCGTTGAACATGGGCCTGAAGCTTTCTTT. Translated, it gives CSVEHGPEAFF.

This clonotype was detected many times. V gene TRBV5-1 combines with J gene TRBJ2-3, with D possibly being TRBD2 (5 bases). Trimming removed 0 bases at V and 4 bases at J, with 15 bases between. Per the germline V gene, CDR1 is SGHRS and CDR2 is YFSETQ. The CDR3 runs to 16 residues. As DNA, the CDR3 is TGCGCCAGCAGCTTGGGTTCAGCGGAGTCTGCAGATACGCAGTATTTT. Its protein is CASSLGSAESADTQYF. The full variable domain, rest sourced from reference TRBV5-1 and TRBJ2-3, is KAGVTQTPRYLIKTRGQQVTLSCSPISGHRSVSWYQQTPGQGLQFLFEYFSETQRNKGNFPGRFSGRQFSNSRSEMNVSTLELGDSALYLCASSLGSAESADTQYFGPGTRLTVL.